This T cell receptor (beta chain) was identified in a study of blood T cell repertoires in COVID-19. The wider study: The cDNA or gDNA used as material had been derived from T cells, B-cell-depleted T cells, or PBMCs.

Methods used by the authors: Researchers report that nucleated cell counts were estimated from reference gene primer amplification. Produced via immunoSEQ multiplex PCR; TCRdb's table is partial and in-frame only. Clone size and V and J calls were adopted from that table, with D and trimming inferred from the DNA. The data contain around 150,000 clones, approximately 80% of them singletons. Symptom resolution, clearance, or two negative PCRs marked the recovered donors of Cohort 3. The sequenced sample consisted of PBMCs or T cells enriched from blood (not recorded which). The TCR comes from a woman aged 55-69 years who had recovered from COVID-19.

The CDR3 reads CASSQTGDVPYEQYF. CDR3 sequence (DNA): TGTGCCAGCAGTCAGACAGGCGACGTTCCCTACGAGCAGTACTTC. V usage is TRBV27 and J usage is TRBJ2-7; tentative D call: TRBD1 (6 bases). Germline assignment: CDR1 MNHEY and CDR2 SMNVEV (reference sequence). V lost 5 bases, J lost 2 bases, and 16 bases lay in between. The CDR3 loop spans 15 amino acids.